This TCR beta chain was recovered during a study of T cell responses to AZD1222 COVID-19 vaccine. Overall study results and limits: Baseline seropositives among AZD1222 recipients totaled only five or six. Possibly, clonal diversity was underestimated; donors were largely white British and included more females. Nearly half of spike-specific TCRs reportedly target unmutated variant regions. The peak T cell response came first, and repertoires were sampled only after it.

Details on this clone: What it binds is not known.

The CDR3 loop spans 15 amino acids. The germline V gene encodes CDR1 MGHRA and CDR2 YSYEKL. Between the trimmed V and J ends, which lost 1 base and 6 bases, there was a span of 15 bases. The table came from immunoSEQ multiplex PCR; TCRdb's copy has only in-frame clones and leaves some out. The sample yields under 200,000 clones, more than 80% seen once. This TCR derives from an adult in good health. The source was peripheral blood, collected on day 0 of AZD1222 vaccination. The J gene is TRBJ1-2, the V gene TRBV4-1; D uncertain. CDR3 region: CASSQVWPEADGYTF. The CDR3 DNA reads as TGCGCCAGCAGCCAAGTTTGGCCCGAAGCGGATGGCTACACCTTC.